Listed below are T cell receptor beta chains from one sample, sequenced in a study of beta chain features in type 1 diabetes. Method: immunoSEQ multiplex PCR; TCRdb's copy keeps in-frame clones and lacks some. The data show roughly 300,000 clones, with roughly 8% seen just once and more than 0.4% held by the top ten. Sequencing was performed on central memory CD4+ T cells from blood. Receptors originate from a woman aged 18-29 years in good health. CDR3s include the opening cysteine and the closing phenylalanine or tryptophan. The order of the fields is V gene, J gene, D gene, clone size, CDR3 protein, CDR3 DNA. The D gene is left open where the match is weak. For some rows the clone size is stated as once, few or many, or as a class when expanded; others skip it.

v_gene: TRBV10-3; j_gene: TRBJ2-5; d_gene: -; abundance: -; CDR3aa: CASSYSRLGQETQYF; CDR3nt: TGTGCCAGCAGTTACTCGCGACTGGGACAAGAGACCCAGTACTTC
v_gene: TRBV11-2; j_gene: TRBJ2-5; d_gene: -; abundance: few; CDR3aa: CASTTLRKGETQYF; CDR3nt: TGTGCCAGCACCACCTTGCGGAAAGGGGAGACCCAGTACTTC
v_gene: TRBV7-3; j_gene: TRBJ2-1; d_gene: TRBD2; abundance: -; CDR3aa: CASRTSGRRDEQFF; CDR3nt: TGTGCCAGCAGGACTAGCGGGAGGAGGGATGAGCAGTTCTTC
v_gene: TRBV18; j_gene: TRBJ2-5; d_gene: -; abundance: few; CDR3aa: CASSPTQWHQETQYF; CDR3nt: TGTGCCAGCTCACCCACACAGTGGCACCAAGAGACCCAGTACTTC
v_gene: TRBV2; j_gene: TRBJ2-5; d_gene: TRBD2; abundance: -; CDR3aa: CASRREGETQYF; CDR3nt: TGTGCCAGCAGGCGGGAGGGAGAGACCCAGTACTTC
v_gene: TRBV7-2; j_gene: TRBJ2-3; d_gene: -; abundance: many; CDR3aa: CASSLVRFPTDTQYF; CDR3nt: TGTGCCAGCAGCTTAGTGCGCTTCCCCACAGATACGCAGTATTTT
v_gene: TRBV28; j_gene: TRBJ2-7; d_gene: TRBD2; abundance: -; CDR3aa: CASSWGTSGYEQYF; CDR3nt: TGTGCCAGCAGTTGGGGGACTAGCGGCTACGAGCAGTACTTC
v_gene: TRBV28; j_gene: TRBJ1-1; d_gene: TRBD1; abundance: few; CDR3aa: CASSVRNRGGTEAFF; CDR3nt: TGTGCCAGCAGCGTGCGGAACAGGGGAGGAACTGAAGCTTTCTTT
v_gene: TRBV5-1; j_gene: TRBJ2-3; d_gene: -; abundance: -; CDR3aa: CASSLGRTIDTQYF; CDR3nt: TGCGCCAGCAGCTTGGGACGTACGATAGATACGCAGTATTTT
v_gene: TRBV5-1; j_gene: TRBJ2-7; d_gene: TRBD1; abundance: few; CDR3aa: CASSLGTEYEQYF; CDR3nt: TGCGCCAGCAGCCTGGGGACAGAGTACGAGCAGTACTTC
v_gene: TRBV29-1; j_gene: TRBJ2-3; d_gene: TRBD2; abundance: many; CDR3aa: CSVDLAGSDTQYF; CDR3nt: TGCAGCGTTGACCTAGCGGGATCGGATACGCAGTATTTT
v_gene: TRBV2; j_gene: TRBJ1-5; d_gene: -; abundance: -; CDR3aa: CASSARGPQSQTPQHF; CDR3nt: TGTGCCAGCAGTGCCCGGGGGCCCCAATCGCAAACGCCCCAGCATTTT
v_gene: TRBV6-1; j_gene: TRBJ1-5; d_gene: -; abundance: -; CDR3aa: CASSEVGVGQPQHF; CDR3nt: TGTGCCAGCAGTGAAGTCGGGGTTGGGCAGCCCCAGCATTTT
v_gene: TRBV7-2; j_gene: TRBJ2-3; d_gene: TRBD1; abundance: -; CDR3aa: CAGSLQTGRDTQYF; CDR3nt: TGTGCCGGCAGCTTACAGACAGGGCGGGATACGCAGTATTTT
v_gene: TRBV11-2; j_gene: TRBJ1-4; d_gene: TRBD1; abundance: -; CDR3aa: CASSLDYTGEASGTNEKLFF; CDR3nt: TGTGCCAGCAGCTTAGACTACACAGGGGAGGCGTCGGGTACTAATGAAAAACTGTTTTTT
v_gene: TRBV4-3; j_gene: TRBJ2-1; d_gene: -; abundance: few; CDR3aa: CASSQGGGRAEQFF; CDR3nt: TGCGCCAGCAGCCAAGGGGGGGGCCGGGCTGAGCAGTTCTTC
v_gene: TRBV7-6; j_gene: TRBJ2-1; d_gene: TRBD2; abundance: few; CDR3aa: CASSLRGRAYNEQFF; CDR3nt: TGTGCCAGCAGCTTACGCGGGAGGGCTTACAATGAGCAGTTCTTC
v_gene: TRBV11-2; j_gene: TRBJ2-5; d_gene: TRBD2; abundance: -; CDR3aa: CASSLAWSGRLETQYF; CDR3nt: TGTGCCAGCAGCTTAGCGTGGAGCGGGAGATTAGAGACCCAGTACTTC
v_gene: TRBV19; j_gene: TRBJ2-7; d_gene: -; abundance: few; CDR3aa: CASSSLATYEQYF; CDR3nt: TGTGCCAGTAGTAGTCTAGCTACCTACGAGCAGTACTTC
v_gene: TRBV4-1; j_gene: TRBJ2-5; d_gene: TRBD2; abundance: few; CDR3aa: CASSQVGKRESKETQYF; CDR3nt: TGCGCCAGCAGCCAAGTCGGAAAGCGGGAGTCAAAAGAGACCCAGTACTTC
v_gene: TRBV18; j_gene: TRBJ2-1; d_gene: -; abundance: few; CDR3aa: CASSSPGSNEQFF; CDR3nt: TGTGCCAGCTCATCCCCAGGTTCCAATGAGCAGTTCTTC
v_gene: TRBV7-9; j_gene: TRBJ2-2; d_gene: TRBD1; abundance: few; CDR3aa: CASSSSGTANTGELFF; CDR3nt: TGTGCCAGCAGCAGTTCCGGGACAGCCAACACCGGGGAGCTGTTTTTT
v_gene: TRBV28; j_gene: TRBJ1-2; d_gene: -; abundance: few; CDR3aa: CASTFLGTRGTNYGYTF; CDR3nt: TGTGCCAGCACATTTTTGGGGACTCGAGGGACAAACTATGGCTACACCTTC
v_gene: TRBV6-1; j_gene: TRBJ1-5; d_gene: -; abundance: -; CDR3aa: CASSDRGNQPQHF; CDR3nt: TGTGCCAGCAGTGACAGGGGTAATCAGCCCCAGCATTTT
v_gene: TRBV7-8; j_gene: TRBJ2-5; d_gene: -; abundance: -; CDR3aa: CASSLRGGARETQYF; CDR3nt: TGTGCCAGCAGCTTAAGGGGGGGCGCAAGGGAGACCCAGTACTTC
v_gene: TRBV7-3; j_gene: TRBJ1-5; d_gene: -; abundance: -; CDR3aa: CASSLLGSGRSFQPQHF; CDR3nt: TGTGCCAGCAGCTTATTAGGGTCAGGGAGGAGTTTTCAGCCCCAGCATTTT
v_gene: TRBV9; j_gene: TRBJ1-1; d_gene: -; abundance: -; CDR3aa: CASSVAPQGSTEAFF; CDR3nt: TGTGCCAGCAGCGTAGCTCCGCAGGGTTCCACTGAAGCTTTCTTT
v_gene: TRBV19; j_gene: TRBJ1-5; d_gene: -; abundance: few; CDR3aa: CASRIGGSSNQPQHF; CDR3nt: TGTGCCAGTAGGATAGGCGGGAGTAGCAATCAGCCCCAGCATTTT
v_gene: TRBV5-4; j_gene: TRBJ1-1; d_gene: -; abundance: few; CDR3aa: CASSLRGATEAFF; CDR3nt: TGTGCCAGCAGCTTGAGGGGCGCCACTGAAGCTTTCTTT
v_gene: TRBV7-2; j_gene: TRBJ1-3; d_gene: -; abundance: -; CDR3aa: CASSLGVGHGNTIYF; CDR3nt: TGTGCCAGCAGCTTAGGTGTTGGACACGGAAACACCATATATTTT
v_gene: TRBV28; j_gene: TRBJ2-7; d_gene: TRBD2; abundance: -; CDR3aa: CASTGLAGDLNYEQYF; CDR3nt: TGTGCCAGCACAGGACTAGCGGGAGATTTGAACTACGAGCAGTACTTC
v_gene: TRBV7-9; j_gene: TRBJ2-1; d_gene: TRBD2; abundance: many; CDR3aa: CASSTRATSGWYNEQFF; CDR3nt: TGTGCCAGCAGCACACGCGCGACTAGCGGGTGGTACAATGAGCAGTTCTTC
v_gene: TRBV7-9; j_gene: TRBJ2-1; d_gene: -; abundance: few; CDR3aa: CASSLVVGGTYNEQFF; CDR3nt: TGTGCCAGCAGCTTAGTCGTTGGCGGGACATACAATGAGCAGTTCTTC
v_gene: TRBV19; j_gene: TRBJ2-7; d_gene: TRBD2; abundance: few; CDR3aa: CASSLQVAGGYEQYF; CDR3nt: TGTGCCAGTAGTCTCCAAGTGGCGGGAGGTTACGAGCAGTACTTC
v_gene: TRBV2; j_gene: TRBJ1-2; d_gene: -; abundance: many; CDR3aa: CASNYGQIYGYTF; CDR3nt: TGTGCCAGCAACTACGGACAGATCTATGGCTACACCTTC
v_gene: TRBV4-2; j_gene: TRBJ2-3; d_gene: -; abundance: -; CDR3aa: CASSQPWGDTQYF; CDR3nt: TGTGCCAGCAGCCAACCTTGGGGTGATACGCAGTATTTT
v_gene: TRBV10-3; j_gene: TRBJ2-2; d_gene: -; abundance: many; CDR3aa: CAISLRESGELFF; CDR3nt: TGTGCCATCAGTCTCCGGGAGTCCGGGGAGCTGTTTTTT
v_gene: TRBV9; j_gene: TRBJ2-7; d_gene: TRBD1; abundance: -; CDR3aa: CASSVGATGGSEEQYF; CDR3nt: TGTGCCAGCAGCGTAGGGGCGACAGGGGGCTCGGAGGAGCAGTACTTC
v_gene: TRBV7-2; j_gene: TRBJ2-1; d_gene: -; abundance: few; CDR3aa: CASSLARDAYNEQFF; CDR3nt: TGTGCCAGCAGCTTAGCGCGGGATGCCTACAATGAGCAGTTCTTC
v_gene: TRBV6-1; j_gene: TRBJ2-2; d_gene: -; abundance: few; CDR3aa: CASSDRQGRRYTGELFF; CDR3nt: TGTGCCAGCAGTGATAGGCAGGGGCGTCGGTACACCGGGGAGCTGTTTTTT
v_gene: TRBV2; j_gene: TRBJ1-5; d_gene: -; abundance: -; CDR3aa: CASSLGQSRGNRPQHF; CDR3nt: TGTGCCAGCAGTCTTGGACAGTCTCGGGGCAATCGGCCCCAGCATTTT
v_gene: TRBV6-6; j_gene: TRBJ2-1; d_gene: -; abundance: -; CDR3aa: CASSPVDNEQFF; CDR3nt: TGTGCCAGCAGCCCCGTGGACAATGAGCAGTTCTTC
v_gene: TRBV7-2; j_gene: TRBJ2-5; d_gene: -; abundance: many; CDR3aa: CASSLAILETQYF; CDR3nt: TGTGCCAGCAGCTTAGCGATCCTAGAGACCCAGTACTTC
v_gene: TRBV4-1; j_gene: TRBJ2-5; d_gene: -; abundance: -; CDR3aa: CASRTIAGGTPETQYF; CDR3nt: TGCGCCAGCAGGACCATAGCTGGCGGCACCCCAGAGACCCAGTACTTC
v_gene: TRBV10-3; j_gene: TRBJ2-3; d_gene: -; abundance: few; CDR3aa: CAISEARTTTDTQYF; CDR3nt: TGTGCCATCAGTGAGGCAAGGACGACCACAGATACGCAGTATTTT
v_gene: TRBV5-1; j_gene: TRBJ2-1; d_gene: TRBD2; abundance: -; CDR3aa: CASSSPGLGVYEQFF; CDR3nt: TGCGCCAGCAGCTCCCCGGGACTAGGCGTGTATGAGCAGTTCTTC
v_gene: TRBV28; j_gene: TRBJ2-7; d_gene: -; abundance: many; CDR3aa: CASKDRTGVFPYEQYF; CDR3nt: TGTGCCAGCAAGGACCGGACGGGAGTGTTTCCCTACGAGCAGTACTTC
v_gene: TRBV2; j_gene: TRBJ2-7; d_gene: TRBD2; abundance: -; CDR3aa: CASSRAGDSLNEQYF; CDR3nt: TGTGCCAGCAGCAGGGCGGGAGATAGTTTAAACGAGCAGTACTTC
v_gene: TRBV7-2; j_gene: TRBJ2-5; d_gene: TRBD2; abundance: -; CDR3aa: CASSLYVLAGETQYF; CDR3nt: TGTGCCAGCAGCTTATATGTCCTAGCGGGAGAGACCCAGTACTTC
v_gene: TRBV11-1; j_gene: TRBJ1-2; d_gene: -; abundance: few; CDR3aa: CASSLSVGDGYTF; CDR3nt: TGTGCCAGCAGCTTAAGTGTCGGGGATGGCTACACCTTC
v_gene: TRBV10-3; j_gene: TRBJ1-3; d_gene: TRBD1; abundance: many; CDR3aa: CAISDQTGTGNTIYF; CDR3nt: TGTGCCATCAGTGACCAGACAGGGACTGGAAACACCATATATTTT
v_gene: TRBV9; j_gene: TRBJ1-4; d_gene: TRBD1; abundance: -; CDR3aa: CASSAGTGGGKLFF; CDR3nt: TGTGCCAGCAGTGCGGGGACAGGGGGTGGAAAACTGTTTTTT